The 32 T cell receptor beta chains below come from one sample, sequenced in a study of monozygotic twins with inflammatory bowel disease. TCRdb reprocessed the 5' RACE reads and reports one entry per CDR3 protein, with no DNA. The table lists a few hundred thousand distinct CDR3 sequences, with roughly 1.7% in the top ten. Sequenced material: blood. These receptors originate from a human donor with ulcerative colitis or Crohn's disease, or a healthy co-twin of an affected twin (not recorded which).

The V call is TRBV20-1, the J call TRBJ1-6; without DNA, the TCRdb call of TRBD1 cannot be checked. CDR1 is DFQATT and CDR2 is SNEGSKA in the germline V gene (reference sequence). The CDR3 runs 13 residues. The CDR3 is CSARDDQGEYLHF.

The V gene is TRBV20-1, the J gene TRBJ1-3. Germline V gene sequence: CDR1 DFQATT, CDR2 SNEGSKA (reference sequence). The CDR3 is made up of 16 amino acids. The CDR3 protein is CSARQRGDSSGNTIYF.

This sequence joins TRBV5-6 and TRBJ2-7. The CDR3 has 13 residues. Germline-derived CDR1 and CDR2 are SGHDT and YYEEEE. CDR3 region: CASSLDQSYEQYF.

The chain joins TRBV4-1 to TRBJ2-7; lacking DNA, the TRBD1 call made by TCRdb goes unchecked. The CDR3 runs to 13 residues. Looked up from germline, CDR1 is MGHRA and CDR2 is YSYEKL. CDR3 loop: CASSGRAGDEQYF.

This chain joins TRBV6-5 and TRBJ2-4; absent DNA, TCRdb's TRBD1 call cannot be checked. Germline V gives CDR1 MNHEY, CDR2 SVGAGI. The CDR3 has 13 residues. CDR3 sequence reads: CASSRRQENIQYF.

CDR3 sequence: CASQPSPDRGDNEQFF. This chain joins TRBV19 and TRBJ2-1; TCRdb reports TRBD1, a call that lacks DNA to check it against. Germline V CDR1 and CDR2: LNHDA, SQIVND (reference sequence). The CDR3 length is 16 residues. Full variable domain (missing parts from reference TRBV19 and TRBJ2-1): DGGITQSPKYLFRKEGQNVTLSCEQNLNHDAMYWYRQDPGQGLRLIYYSQIVNDFQKGDIAEGYSVSREKKESFPLTVTSAQKNPTAFYLCASQPSPDRGDNEQFFGPGTRLTVL.

This chain joins TRBV12-3 or TRBV12-4 and TRBJ2-7; the D call of TRBD1 rests on TCRdb alone, since no DNA is present to check it. This CDR3 spans 14 amino acids. Here the CDR3 reads CASSFGRGTYEQYF.

The J gene is TRBJ2-3, the V gene TRBV14. Germline V gene sequence: CDR1 SGHDN, CDR2 FVKESK. The CDR3 has 12 amino acids. CDR3 protein: CASSHLTDTQYF.

V is TRBV19 and J is TRBJ2-5; without DNA, the TCRdb call of TRBD1 cannot be checked. Looked up from germline, CDR1 is LNHDA and CDR2 is SQIVND (reference sequence). The CDR3 runs 16 residues. CDR3 in amino acids: CASSGPGQGAVETQYF.

The chain is built from TRBV9 and TRBJ1-2; TCRdb outputs TRBD1, but without DNA this stays unchecked. This CDR3 spans 13 amino acids. CDR1 is SGDLS and CDR2 is YYNGEE in the germline V gene. This CDR3 is CASSVGGTYGYTF.

This chain links TRBV20-1 with TRBJ2-3; absent DNA, TCRdb's TRBD1 call cannot be checked. The CDR3 extends over 12 amino acids. The germline V gene has CDR1 DFQATT and CDR2 SNEGSKA (reference sequence). CDR3 protein: CSLPGVTDTQYF.

The V gene is TRBV6-1, the J gene TRBJ1-1; TCRdb names TRBD1, which stays unverified in the absence of DNA. The CDR3 runs 15 residues. Germline CDR1 reads MNHNS; CDR2 reads SASEGT. CDR3 loop: CASRRGPQMNTEAFF.

The V call is TRBV15, the J call TRBJ1-3; TCRdb picks TRBD1, but there is no DNA to check that call. The CDR3 has 19 amino acids. Germline CDR1 reads LNHNV; CDR2 reads YYDKDF (reference sequence). The CDR3 loop is CATSREVFSPDRDGNTIYF.

The chain has TRBV29-1 and TRBJ2-7; TCRdb designates TRBD2, a call that cannot be tested without DNA. The CDR3 is made up of 13 amino acids. Germline V gives CDR1 SQVTM, CDR2 ANQGSEA. The CDR3 is CSVRTSGGYEQYF.

This CDR3 reads CASGRANYEQYF. The V call is TRBV25-1, the J call TRBJ2-7; lacking DNA, the TRBD2 call made by TCRdb goes unchecked. Per germline, CDR1 MGHDK and CDR2 SYGVNS. The CDR3 length is 12 residues.

V and J are TRBV7-2 and TRBJ2-3; TCRdb names TRBD1, which stays unverified in the absence of DNA. Germline loops: CDR1 SGHTA, CDR2 FQGNSA. The CDR3 is 17 amino acids. The CDR3 region is CASSLAGGPLSTDTQYF.

The gene calls are TRBV20-1 and TRBJ2-3; without DNA, the TCRdb call of TRBD2 cannot be checked. Germline CDR1 and CDR2: DFQATT and SNEGSKA (reference sequence). The CDR3 loop spans 15 amino acids. This CDR3 is CSAPGLAGGPDTQYF.

The chain uses TRBV6-5 and TRBJ2-7; with no DNA, the TCRdb D assignment of TRBD1 cannot be verified. The CDR3 is 15 amino acids. In germline, CDR1 is MNHEY, CDR2 SVGAGI. The CDR3 reads CASSHTPRVVYEQYF.

The chain employs TRBV9 and TRBJ2-2; TCRdb gives TRBD1 as the D gene, but with no DNA this cannot be confirmed. This CDR3 has 17 residues. Germline CDR1 is SGDLS and CDR2 is YYNGEE. The CDR3 here is CASSVGTTRGQTGELFF.

The rearrangement joins TRBV6-1 to TRBJ2-3; TCRdb picks TRBD2, but there is no DNA to check that call. Germline V gives CDR1 MNHNS, CDR2 SASEGT. The CDR3 has 14 amino acids. The CDR3 here is CASSPRALGDTQYF.

The chain has TRBV5-8 and TRBJ1-1. The CDR3 has 16 residues. Germline loops: CDR1 SGHTS, CDR2 YDEGEE. The CDR3 spells CASSRRLGGGNTEAFF. Full variable domain (rest looked up from reference TRBV5-8 and TRBJ1-1): EAGVTQSPTHLIKTRGQQATLRCSPISGHTSVYWYQQALGLGLQFLLWYDEGEERNRGNFPPRFSGRQFPNYSSELNVNALELEDSALYLCASSRRLGGGNTEAFFGQGTRLTVV.

The rearrangement links TRBV2 to TRBJ1-4; TCRdb reports TRBD1, a call that lacks DNA to check it against. This CDR3 has 13 residues. CDR1 and CDR2 from the germline V gene are SNHLY and FYNNEI. CDR3 sequence reads: CAGGRDRGEKLFF.

The chain links TRBV21-1 to TRBJ2-1; there is no DNA to check the TCRdb D call of TRBD2. TRBV21-1 is tagged as a pseudogene. The CDR3 runs 19 residues. This CDR3 is CASSARGTGTSGGRNEQFF.

The chain combines TRBV20-1 with TRBJ2-5. The germline V gene has CDR1 DFQATT and CDR2 SNEGSKA (reference sequence). CDR3 length: 13 amino acids. The CDR3 protein is CSARLSDPGTQYF.

V and J are TRBV5-1 and TRBJ2-7; TCRdb returns TRBD1, unconfirmable since there is no DNA. CDR1 is SGHRS, CDR2 YFSETQ, per germline. CDR3 size: 14 residues. CDR3 sequence: CASSLAGKGDEQYF. Based on the CDR3 plus reference TRBV5-1 and TRBJ2-7, the full variable domain is KAGVTQTPRYLIKTRGQQVTLSCSPISGHRSVSWYQQTPGQGLQFLFEYFSETQRNKGNFPGRFSGRQFSNSRSEMNVSTLELGDSALYLCASSLAGKGDEQYFGPGTRLTVT.

The chain links TRBV27 to TRBJ2-7; there is no DNA to check the TCRdb D call of TRBD1. From germline, CDR1 is MNHEY and CDR2 SMNVEV (reference sequence). The CDR3 sequence is 13 residues long. The CDR3 sequence is CATSTGPAYEQYF.

J is TRBJ1-6 and V is TRBV11-2; with no DNA, the TCRdb D assignment of TRBD1 cannot be verified. The CDR3 has 14 residues. Looked up from germline, CDR1 is SGHAT and CDR2 is FQNNGV. CDR3 in amino acids: CASSPGLSYSPLHF.

The chain has TRBV7-6 and TRBJ2-1; no DNA is available, so the TRBD2 call from TCRdb remains unchecked. CDR3 size: 15 residues. Germline CDR1 and CDR2: SGHVS and FNYEAQ. CDR3 in amino acids: CASSLAPSGGNEQFF. The full variable domain, rest sourced from reference TRBV7-6 and TRBJ2-1, is GAGVSQSPRYKVTKRGQDVALRCDPISGHVSLYWYRQALGQGPEFLTYFNYEAQQDKSGLPNDRFSAERPEGSISTLTIQRTEQRDSAMYRCASSLAPSGGNEQFFGPGTRLTVL.

The chain has TRBV29-1 and TRBJ2-5; the TCRdb call, TRBD2, lacks DNA for checking. CDR1 and CDR2 (germline): SQVTM, ANQGSEA. The CDR3 totals 14 residues. CDR3: CSATIGGGQETQYF. Combining the CDR3 with reference TRBV29-1 and TRBJ2-5 gives the whole variable domain SAVISQKPSRDICQRGTSLTIQCQVDSQVTMMFWYRQQPGQSLTLIATANQGSEATYESGFVIDKFPISRPNLTFSTLTVSNMSPEDSSIYLCSATIGGGQETQYFGPGTRLLVL.

J is TRBJ1-1 and V is TRBV3-1; TCRdb's D call, TRBD1, is unchecked because there is no DNA. Germline V lookup: CDR1 LGHDT, CDR2 YNNKEL (reference sequence). This CDR3 spans 14 amino acids. Here the CDR3 reads CASSPSGEIGKLFF.

The chain employs TRBV4-1 and TRBJ1-2. Germline CDR1 MGHRA, CDR2 YSYEKL. This CDR3 has 12 residues. CDR3 residues: CVSSGEGHGYTF.

The chain uses TRBV14 and TRBJ2-7; TCRdb designates TRBD2, a call that cannot be tested without DNA. Germline CDR1 is SGHDN and CDR2 is FVKESK. This CDR3 has 16 amino acids. CDR3 amino acids: CASSQEVGPEWRRQYF.